The clone carrying this TCR beta chain was seen a few times. The source of the sample is a study of blood T cell repertoires in COVID-19. Overall study context: COVID-19 samples collected from the United States, Italy and Spain covered acute and convalescent phases.

The table came from immunoSEQ multiplex PCR; TCRdb's copy has only in-frame clones and leaves some out. Altogether about 110,000 clones are present, about 80% being singletons, with the ten largest covering less than 5%. V was trimmed by 2 bases and J by 15 bases, leaving 12 bases between them. Germline CDR1 is MDHEN and CDR2 is SYDVKM. The CDR3 covers 11 residues. The TCR was taken from a woman between 65 and 79 years old with acute or convalescent COVID-19. Material for sequencing was peripheral blood. V and J are TRBV28 and TRBJ2-3; no definite D call. The chain's CDR3 is CASSLNSPFYF. In DNA form, the CDR3 reads TGTGCCAGCAGTTTAAACTCCCCCTTCTATTTT.